Here is one T cell receptor (beta chain) with its context. It has no known antigen specificity. No per-base quality is available; no much larger clone lies one base away. The cohort was made up of 666 healthy bone marrow donors. All cohort members were sampled while nominally healthy, although unrecorded immune exposures were likely present. The donor was CMV seropositive and belonged to the group of more than 250 seropositive cohort members. A peripheral blood sample was collected from each donor, and TCR beta sequencing was performed on peripheral blood mononuclear cells. The Qiagen DNeasy Blood Extraction Kit was used to extract genomic DNA from the blood cell samples. The sample is drawn from a study of cytomegalovirus exposure and HLA in healthy donors (dated by TCRdb to between 2016 and 2019). Notes on the research overall: According to an earlier analysis of several hundred of the donors, about 179 million T cells yielded approximately 120 million unique TCR beta sequences and about 300 Gb of sequence data. In addition to the first cohort of roughly 700 subjects, a separate validation cohort of 120 different subjects was used. An earlier analysis of fewer than 700 of the donors applied high-throughput TCR beta sequencing to assess whether each TCR beta V gene segment acted as functional or pseudogenic. The T cell repertoires of under 700 subjects were profiled by immunosequencing and related to cytomegalovirus serostatus. About 320 gigabases of sequencing data and tens of millions of unique TCR sequences were included in an early release covering roughly 700 HLA-typed donors. Roughly five DR-DQ haplotypes were handled as single units for association and clustering, since linkage in the cohort was strong. All discovery cohort repertoires had been generated using a single sequencing platform. Genome-wide SNP genotypes for about 65% of the roughly 670 donors were used in a later genetic analysis, which treated that subset as a discovery cohort. On average, 235,054 unique TCR beta nucleotide sequences were sequenced per donor among fewer than 500 genotyped donors of the cohort, with 15% to 20% of those sequences being non-productive. The study aimed to test whether signatures of past pathogen exposure could be identified by cataloging public T cell receptors. High-throughput TCR immunosequencing, statistical association of individual TCRs with disease status, and machine learning were combined to predict cytomegalovirus infection status. In a later analysis, previously published TCR beta repertoires from several hundred donors were re-analyzed and high-resolution HLA genotyping was added so that TCR occurrence patterns could be studied. Typing coverage differed by locus: A, B, C, DRB1 and DQB1 were typed in roughly 620-630 donors, DQA1 in around 500, DPA1 in around 580, and DPB1 in approximately 450. The later analysis used no new phenotypic data to find candidate immune exposures, relying instead on TCR beta sequences and their occurrence across donors. Class I and class II HLA loci were covered by the typing at four-digit resolution. The genetic ancestry cluster associated with self-reported Caucasian donors included over 80% of the approximately 410 genotyped donors. Alongside the repertoire data, information on donor age, sex, ethnicity and CMV serostatus was compiled.

What the authors observed across the whole study: According to a later analysis, TCR association rates differed among HLA loci, with DRB1 alleles showing the most associated TCRs and HLA-C alleles showing the fewest. In a later analysis, HLA-associated TCR beta chains showed more clonal expansion and lower generation probabilities than non-associated chains that were equally common. Linkage disequilibrium might explain the correlated functional status among segregating V segments, but an unknown experimental factor could not be ruled out. Broadly in line with IMGT annotations, most TCR beta V segments showed up in productive rearrangements about 90% or about 30% of the time in an earlier analysis of around 600 of the donors. A later genetic analysis reported fewer N-insertions in productive TCRs among donors in an Asian-associated ancestry cluster than the roughly 700-donor mean. A further reported finding was that TCR beta sequences accurately predicted the HLA-A and HLA-B alleles for most subjects in the first cohort. About 17 rarely observed V segments, including chromosome 9 orphons, were excluded from the earlier analysis of some 590 of the donors because counts were too low. A later analysis associated 16,951 TCR beta sequences with specific HLA alleles at a false discovery rate of 0.05. The authors suggested that the approach could potentially be extended to other disease states and immunological phenotypes. Because HLA typing was unavailable for some donors at each locus, only the typed subset was used in association tests. In a later analysis, most CMV-associated TCR beta chains were found to appear HLA-restricted, with HLA associations seemingly driven largely by CMV exposure. Assigning TCR associations to individual alleles was difficult when HLA alleles, especially DR and DQ, strongly co-occurred. A later genetic analysis associated a missense DCLRE1C variant with V-gene and J-gene trimming of TCR beta chains, and an independent cohort replicated the association. The study listed around 160 TCR beta chains as associated with cytomegalovirus. The sequencing pipeline was judged likely to have produced a cluster of highly shared sequence variants as a technical artifact. Immune exposure information for the cohort was limited to CMV serostatus. In vitro tests confirmed that a few of the cytomegalovirus-associated TCR beta chains recognize cytomegalovirus antigens. The cohort was sequenced for TCR beta chains only, and without alpha or paired-chain data the features that could be detected were limited. The presence/absence analyses assumed that sequencing depth was roughly uniform across donors, and that assumption may not be true. In a later analysis, several top co-occurrence clusters were reported to appear linked to parvovirus B19, influenza, CMV and Epstein-Barr virus. Cytomegalovirus status was reported to be diagnosed by the classifier with high specificity and sensitivity in both the original and validation cohorts. Most TCR sequences were seen in very few donors, while some public TCRs were found in many individuals.

The method behind the library was the immunoSEQ multiplex PCR assay. The multiplex PCR relied on a mix of 60 forward primers for TCR Vbeta segments and 13 reverse primers for TCR Jbeta segments. The CDR3 region of rearranged TCR beta genes was amplified from genomic DNA with a multiplex PCR assay. On the Illumina HiSeq System, the amplified TCR beta libraries were sequenced as 87-base-pair reads. As for the original processing: A later analysis tallied 80 million to 95 million unique TCR beta chains across the 650 to 750 repertoires, and about 12 million of those chains were shared by two or more donors. Raw reads were error-corrected and collapsed into unique sequences by a nearest-neighbor algorithm in which closely related sequences were merged to remove PCR and sequencing errors. To assign V, D and J gene segments, CDR3 sequences were aligned to IMGT reference sequences. Each retained sequence needed at least a six-nucleotide match to both a V gene segment and a J gene segment. A rearrangement was called productive if the CDR3 had no stop codons and remained in frame with V and J, and every other rearrangement was called non-productive. Following IMGT convention, CDR3 was defined as the stretch from the second conserved V-encoded cysteine to the conserved J-encoded phenylalanine. The earlier analysis of a few hundred of the donors excluded any sequence lacking an unambiguous match to a single V gene segment. In an earlier analysis of approximately 590 of the donors, V segments were called functional above 56.7% productive rearrangements and were called segregating when the between-donor standard deviation exceeded 5%. A statistical classification framework was built for diagnosing cytomegalovirus status from the catalog of TCR beta chain sequences. In a later analysis, V and J genes were assigned by comparing TCR nucleotide sequences against IMGT/GENE-DB human TR gene sequences. Using the TCRdist pipeline, a later analysis assigned CDR3 sequences along with most-parsimonious VDJ recombination scenarios. In a later analysis, every TCR beta chain was defined by the combination of its CDR3 amino acid sequence and its V-gene family, and reads without a unique V-gene family were dropped. A later analysis removed several hundred highly shared, low-generation-probability nucleotide sequences to deal with suspected cross-contamination and a sequencing artifact. A later analysis calculated a clonal expansion index for each public chain from normalized within-repertoire ranks of inferred template counts. In a later analysis, generation probabilities were computed using a VDJ recombination model fitted to out-of-frame rearrangements, and the results were checked against IGoR. A later analysis scored TCR-TCR, TCR-HLA and TCR-CMV co-occurrence with hypergeometric tests, applying a repertoire-size bias correction to TCR pairs. False discovery rates were estimated in a later analysis by permuting HLA or CMV assignments 20 times. In a later analysis, co-occurring TCRs were grouped using DBSCAN, with TCRdist sequence similarity added in when clustering inside HLA-allele-positive subsets. Repertoires with fewer than 30,000 or more than 120,000 public chains were left out of co-occurrence clustering, as were five repertoires with anomalous nucleotide sharing. TCRdb retrieved this table from immuneACCESS and kept in-frame rearrangements only. Not all clones are present; in checked studies, unresolved V genes account for under half, and no reason is known for the remainder. V and J calls and clone size are those listed in that table; D and trimming were worked out from the DNA. This sample lists over 150,000 clones; 60% to 80% were detected once. The ten largest make up around 3.3% of the sample.

The source is a woman in her twenties or thirties in good health and CMV-seropositive. Sequencing was carried out using PBMCs.

The CDR3 reads as follows: CASSIPGAYEQYF. The DNA sequence is TGTGCCAGTAGTATTCCGGGGGCCTACGAGCAGTACTTC. The receptor chain draws on TRBV19 and TRBJ2-7, with TRBD2 perhaps the D gene, on 6 matching bases. V drops 3 bases and J drops 2 bases, leaving 8 bases in between. CDR1 LNHDA and CDR2 SQIVND are derived from the germline V gene (reference sequence). From the cysteine up to the phenylalanine, the CDR3 has a length of 13 residues. Kept here is only the CDR3 DNA, which spans 39 bases and is read in frame from base 1.